The 20 T cell receptor beta chains presented below share a single source sample, sequenced in a study of T cell changes during pregnancy in multiple sclerosis. The data were produced by immunoSEQ multiplex PCR, yet TCRdb's version contains in-frame clones alone and is incomplete. The sample holds tens of thousands of clones, roughly 92% seen once. Here the sequenced sample was peripheral blood, taken in the second trimester of pregnancy. The receptors were sampled from a female donor with multiple sclerosis, enrolled in a pregnancy study.

The chain uses TRBV6-6 and TRBJ2-1; TRBD2 matches at 10 bases. Per germline, CDR1 MNHNY and CDR2 SVGAGI (reference sequence). V shed 4 bases and J 3 bases; nucleotides not matched to a gene: 6. The CDR3 extends over 16 amino acids. CDR3 region: CASSFGLADNYNEQFF. The CDR3 DNA is TGTGCCAGCAGTTTTGGACTAGCGGACAACTACAATGAGCAGTTCTTC.

J is TRBJ2-6 and V is TRBV5-1; D is possibly TRBD2 (5 bases). The CDR3 has 18 residues. Trimming pared 4 bases from V and 1 base from J, leaving 18 bases between. The germline V gene has CDR1 SGHRS and CDR2 YFSETQ. CDR3 residues: CASSLEVSGLSGANVLTF. Here the CDR3 DNA reads TGCGCCAGCAGCCTGGAGGTGTCAGGCCTGTCTGGGGCCAACGTCCTGACTTTC. The full variable domain, its missing parts supplied by reference TRBV5-1 and TRBJ2-6, is KAGVTQTPRYLIKTRGQQVTLSCSPISGHRSVSWYQQTPGQGLQFLFEYFSETQRNKGNFPGRFSGRQFSNSRSEMNVSTLELGDSALYLCASSLEVSGLSGANVLTFGAGSRLTVL.

This sequence joins TRBV5-4 and TRBJ2-7; 8 nucleotides align to TRBD2. Germline V gives CDR1 SGHNT, CDR2 YYREEE (reference sequence). This CDR3 spans 15 amino acids. J gave up 0 bases and V 3 bases, and 5 bases lay outside the gene matches. CDR3 amino acids: CASSSSGRISYEQYF. In DNA, the CDR3 is TGTGCCAGCAGCTCTAGCGGGCGAATCTCCTACGAGCAGTACTTC.

As for this clone: The conserved phenylalanine or tryptophan normally closing the CDR3 is absent here, so this likely arose from a read error. The limits of the CDR3 on the DNA are not certain, so only TCRdb's listed CDR3 is given. V is TRBV20-1 and J is TRBJ1-1. The length of the CDR3 is 11 amino acids, counting both ends. Germline V CDR1 and CDR2: DFQATT, SNEGSKA (reference sequence). The CDR3 loop reads CSARASGIGLL.

This rearrangement joins TRBV7-9 to TRBJ2-7; 13 nucleotides align to TRBD2. This CDR3 is 15 amino acids long. V was clipped by 5 bases and J by 1 base; unmatched bases: 2. Germline CDR1 is SEHNR and CDR2 is FQNEAQ (reference sequence). The CDR3 coding sequence is TGTGCCAGCAGCATGACTAGCGGGAGGTCCTACGAGCAGTACTTC. This sequence encodes CASSMTSGRSYEQYF. The complete variable domain, with remaining parts taken from reference TRBV7-9 and TRBJ2-7, reads DTGVSQNPRHKITKRGQNVTFRCDPISEHNRLYWYRQTLGQGPEFLTYFQNEAQLEKSRLLSDRFSAERPKGSFSTLEIQRTEQGDSAMYLCASSMTSGRSYEQYFGPGTRLTVT.

The chain has TRBV9 and TRBJ2-5; 8 nucleotides agree with TRBD2. The CDR3 has 15 amino acids. Germline CDR1 and CDR2: SGDLS and YYNGEE. J lost 5 bases, V lost 0 bases, and 6 bases had no gene match. The CDR3 region has the DNA TGTGCCAGCAGCGTAGTTCCCAGCGGGAGTGAGACCCAGTACTTC. Its protein is CASSVVPSGSETQYF. Drawing the rest from reference TRBV9 and TRBJ2-5, the complete variable domain is DSGVTQTPKHLITATGQRVTLRCSPRSGDLSVYWYQQSLDQGLQFLIQYYNGEERAKGNILERFSAQQFPDLHSELNLSSLELGDSALYFCASSVVPSGSETQYFGPGTRLLVL.

The CDR3: CASSEMGANYGYTF. CDR3 sequence (DNA): TGTGCCAGCAGTGAGATGGGAGCTAACTATGGCTACACCTTC. The rearrangement uses TRBV2 and TRBJ1-2; D is undetermined. The CDR3 spans 14 residues. V lost 3 bases and J lost 0, with 8 bases in between. Germline lookup yields CDR1 SNHLY and CDR2 FYNNEI.

This clone was detected only once. The chain combines TRBV11-3 with TRBJ1-1; maybe TRBD1 (5 bases). The CDR3 contains 14 residues. Germline CDR1 is SGHNT and CDR2 is YENEEA. The ends were cut back, 5 bases at V and 1 base at J, with 11 bases in the middle. For the CDR3, the DNA is TGTGCCAGCAGCCCGACAGCCAAGAACACTGAAGCTTTCTTT. The encoded protein is CASSPTAKNTEAFF.

The V call is TRBV9, the J call TRBJ2-2, with D possibly TRBD1 on 6 matching bases. This CDR3 region has 15 residues. V was clipped by 4 bases and J by 4 bases, with 14 bases between them. Germline values: CDR1 SGDLS, CDR2 YYNGEE. CDR3 sequence: CASSPYTGSTGELFF. As DNA, the CDR3 is TGTGCCAGCAGCCCTTACACAGGGAGCACCGGGGAGCTGTTTTTT.

The chain couples TRBV27 to TRBJ1-6, with D possibly TRBD1 on 6 matching bases. V dropped 5 bases and J dropped 3 bases, with 11 bases sitting between them. CDR3 length: 15 amino acids. Germline-derived CDR1 and CDR2 are MNHEY and SMNVEV (reference sequence). CDR3 in amino acids: CASSPGADYNSPLHF. CDR3 DNA: TGTGCCAGCAGTCCAGGGGCGGACTATAATTCACCCCTCCACTTT.

The chain employs TRBV2 and TRBJ2-3; TRBD2 matches 9 bases. The junction had 22 bases not matched to a gene; V was cut back by 6 bases and J by 0 bases. Germline-derived CDR1 and CDR2 are SNHLY and FYNNEI. The CDR3 is 21 amino acids. CDR3 loop: CASSLPLRGGAPGRSTDTQYF. CDR3 bases: TGTGCCAGCAGCCTACCCCTCCGCGGGGGGGCCCCCGGTAGAAGCACAGATACGCAGTATTTT.

CDR3 loop: CASSYFRGEQYF. DNA of the CDR3: TGTGCCAGCAGTTATTTTAGGGGTGAGCAGTACTTC. The V gene is TRBV6-5, the J gene TRBJ2-7; tentative D call: TRBD1 (5 bases). The CDR3 consists of 12 residues. With 3 bases removed from V and 7 bases from J, the gap between germline ends came to 10 bases. Germline lookup yields CDR1 MNHEY and CDR2 SVGAGI.

This chain connects TRBV2 to TRBJ2-1; TRBD2 matches at 10 bases. CDR1 is SNHLY, CDR2 FYNNEI, per germline. The CDR3 sequence is 16 residues long. Trimming at V came to 8 bases and at J to 6 bases, leaving 13 bases not matched to a gene. The CDR3 here is CASRLEGLARFNEQFF. As DNA, the CDR3 is TGTGCCAGCCGTTTAGAGGGACTAGCGAGATTCAATGAGCAGTTCTTC.

This chain joins TRBV5-1 and TRBJ1-1, with a possible D match to TRBD1 (6 bases). Germline V lookup: CDR1 SGHRS, CDR2 YFSETQ. The CDR3 runs to 11 residues. V shed 4 bases and J shed 8 bases, with 9 bases lying between them. The CDR3 spells CASSEGVEAFF. DNA for the CDR3: TGCGCCAGCAGCGAGGGGGTGGAAGCTTTCTTT.

The chain carries TRBV4-1 and TRBJ1-3; D may be TRBD1 (6 bases). CDR3 length: 16 residues. CDR1 and CDR2 from the germline V gene are MGHRA and YSYEKL. V lost 3 bases and J lost 0, with 12 bases in between. CDR3 residues: CASSQGHGGSGNTIYF. The CDR3 DNA reads TGCGCCAGCAGCCAGGGACACGGAGGCTCTGGAAACACCATATATTTT.

The chain uses TRBV30 and TRBJ1-4; TRBD1 matches 10 bases. Unmatched junction bases numbered 13, after V lost 1 base and J lost 8 bases. CDR3 length: 17 amino acids. The germline gives CDR1 GTSNPN, CDR2 SVGIG (reference sequence). Here the CDR3 DNA reads TGTGCCTGGAGTGACTGGGACAGGGGCGCGCGGGGAGAAAAACTGTTTTTT. Its translation: CAWSDWDRGARGEKLFF.

CDR3 protein: CSASHTDTQYF. CDR3 coding DNA: TGCAGTGCTAGTCACACAGATACGCAGTATTTT. V is TRBV20-1 and J is TRBJ2-3, with D unclear. With 3 bases removed from V and 2 bases from J, the gap between germline ends came to 3 bases. The CDR3 has 11 residues. Germline values: CDR1 DFQATT, CDR2 SNEGSKA (reference sequence).

This rearrangement joins TRBV27 to TRBJ2-5; TRBD2 aligns across 7 bases. The end of the DNA is better explained by TRBJ2-7, so the J call may be wrong. The length of the CDR3 is 16 residues. The germline V gene has CDR1 MNHEY and CDR2 SMNVEV (reference sequence). The CDR3, as DNA: TGTGCCAGCAGTTCTGTCCTGGCGGGAGCGTCCCACGAGCAGTACTTC. This translates into CASSSVLAGASHEQYF.

The V call is TRBV7-9, the J call TRBJ2-7, with D unclear. The CDR3 totals 13 residues. V was shortened by 3 bases and J by 3 bases, with 9 bases between the two germline ends. The germline V gene encodes CDR1 SEHNR and CDR2 FQNEAQ (reference sequence). The CDR3 sequence is CASSLEPGYEQYF. Here the CDR3 DNA reads TGTGCCAGCAGCTTGGAGCCGGGCTACGAGCAGTACTTC.

This clone showed up just a few times. The CDR3 loop is CASSEEEEGRGERETQYF. CDR3 bases: TGTGCCAGCAGTGAAGAAGAAGAAGGGAGGGGGGAAAGAGAGACCCAGTACTTC. This chain joins TRBV6-1 and TRBJ2-5; tentatively, D is TRBD2 (7 bases). Per germline, CDR1 MNHNS and CDR2 SASEGT. This CDR3 contains 18 residues. The V end was cut by 1 base, the J end by 4 bases, with 22 bases between.